These 19 T cell receptor beta chains share one sample of origin, sequenced in a study of spatial heterogeneity in lung cancer. Sample time point: sample taken at primary tumor resection. TCRdb redid the calling of the 5' RACE reads with MiXCR, one entry per CDR3 protein. The sample has about 10,000 distinct CDR3 sequences, over 6% seen once. Specimen: normal lung tissue next to the tumor, collected at surgery. The receptors shown here come from a male donor with early-stage non-small cell lung cancer.

In this sample, this clonotype turned up many times. V and J are TRBV20-1 and TRBJ2-7; 15 nucleotides align to TRBD2. Germline CDR1 DFQATT, CDR2 SNEGSKA (reference sequence). The CDR3 has 20 amino acids. V was pared by 5 bases and J by 2 bases, with 19 bases of the junction left unmatched. CDR3 residues: CSAPPPSGGLAGGTPYEQYF. The CDR3 region has the DNA TGCAGTGCTCCCCCGCCTTCTGGTGGACTAGCGGGGGGGACACCCTACGAGCAGTACTTC.

This clonotype was recorded at least ten times. The rearrangement uses TRBV20-1 and TRBJ1-5, with D tentatively TRBD1 (5 bases). Trimming took off 5 bases at V and 4 bases at J, with 18 bases between the two ends. The germline gives CDR1 DFQATT, CDR2 SNEGSKA (reference sequence). The CDR3 covers 15 residues. CDR3 sequence reads: CSAEVPGRENQPQHF. CDR3 DNA: TGCAGTGCTGAAGTCCCGGGACGGGAGAATCAGCCCCAGCATTTT.

This clonotype has a count of ten or more. The chain combines TRBV20-1 with TRBJ2-3, with D unclear. The CDR3 totals 11 residues. Trimming took 6 bases from V and 2 from J, leaving 6 bases between them. The germline V gene has CDR1 DFQATT and CDR2 SNEGSKA (reference sequence). CDR3 DNA: TGCAGTGCCCCCATCACAGATACGCAGTATTTT. Its translation is CSAPITDTQYF.

The sample holds many counts of this clonotype. The CDR3 loop is CASLASGSYEQYF. For the CDR3, the DNA is TGTGCCAGCCTCGCTAGCGGGAGTTACGAGCAGTACTTC. V and J are TRBV6-2 or TRBV6-3 and TRBJ2-7; 10 nucleotides align to TRBD2. This CDR3 is 13 amino acids long. Germline V lookup: CDR1 MNHEY, CDR2 SVGEGT. V dropped 8 bases and J dropped 4; count of bases not matched to a gene: 5.

This clonotype was counted ten times or more. The chain joins TRBV6-1 to TRBJ2-1, with 12 bases matching TRBD2. V lost 5 bases and J lost 8; bases outside the gene matches: 7. Germline CDR1 reads MNHNS; CDR2 reads SASEGT. The CDR3 sequence is 15 residues long. CDR3 amino acids: CASSTLAGGLHEQFF. DNA for the CDR3: TGTGCCAGCAGTACGCTAGCGGGGGGGCTTCATGAGCAGTTCTTC.

With respect to this clonotype: This may be a read error: a much more frequent sequence differs by one nucleotide. This rearrangement joins TRBV7-2 to TRBJ1-3; 9 nucleotides agree with TRBD1. Germline V gives CDR1 SGHTA, CDR2 FQGNSA. The CDR3 covers 14 residues. CDR3 protein: CASNPGTGRNTMYF. For the CDR3, the DNA is TGTGCCAGCAATCCCGGGACAGGGAGAAACACCATGTATTTT. Looking up the rest from reference TRBV7-2 and TRBJ1-3 gives the full variable domain: GAGVSQSPSNKVTEKGKDVELRCDPISGHTALYWYRQSLGQGLEFLIYFQGNSAPDKSGLPSDRFSAERTGGSVSTLTIQRTQQEDSAVYLCASNPGTGRNTMYFGEGSWLTVV.

This clonotype was counted at least ten times. The CDR3 here is CATGTGGLTEAFF. CDR3 coding DNA: TGTGCCACGGGGACGGGGGGATTGACTGAAGCTTTCTTT. This chain joins TRBV15 and TRBJ1-1, with a weak D call TRBD1 (5 bases). The CDR3 consists of 13 residues. The V end lost 9 bases, the J end lost 5 bases, and 16 bases lay between the germline ends. Looked up from germline, CDR1 is LNHNV and CDR2 is YYDKDF (reference sequence).

This clonotype is labeled as medium-sized. The rearrangement uses TRBV6-2 or TRBV6-3 and TRBJ2-1; TRBD1 might be the D (6 bases). CDR1 is MNHEY, CDR2 SVGEGT, per germline. Between the trimmed V and J ends, which lost 11 bases and 4 bases, there was a span of 18 bases. The CDR3 covers 14 residues. CDR3: CASMGTRGYNEQFF. CDR3 bases: TGTGCCTCTATGGGAACGAGGGGGTACAATGAGCAGTTCTTC.

In this sample, this clonotype turned up many times. V and J are TRBV6-5 and TRBJ2-7; 9 bases line up with TRBD1. Germline V gene lookup returns CDR1 MNHEY and CDR2 SVGAGI. The CDR3 extends over 15 amino acids. The trim removed 2 bases at V and 4 bases at J, leaving 6 bases unmatched. The CDR3: CASSYGGTGSYEQYF. DNA of the CDR3: TGTGCCAGCAGTTACGGAGGGACAGGGTCTTACGAGCAGTACTTC.

This clonotype was recorded at least ten times. Here the CDR3 DNA reads TGTGCCAGCAGTTCTCTAATTAGGGGGATCGAGCAGTACTTC. It codes for CASSSLIRGIEQYF. The chain is built from TRBV28 and TRBJ2-7; D is perhaps TRBD1 (6 bases). V lost 4 bases to trimming and J lost 6 bases, with 16 bases between them. Germline loops: CDR1 MDHEN, CDR2 SYDVKM. There are 14 residues in the CDR3.

There are a few counts of this clonotype. The chain couples TRBV7-9 to TRBJ2-7; D is undetermined. Germline assignment: CDR1 SEHNR and CDR2 FQNEAQ (reference sequence). The CDR3 has 11 amino acids. Between the trimmed V and J ends, which lost 1 base and 6 bases, there was a span of 4 bases. CDR3 in amino acids: CASSLVAEQYF. As DNA, the CDR3 is TGTGCCAGCAGCTTAGTAGCCGAGCAGTACTTC.

J is TRBJ2-3 and V is TRBV5-1; D is undetermined. The germline gives CDR1 SGHRS, CDR2 YFSETQ. Trimming took off 0 bases at V and 0 bases at J, with 11 bases between the two ends. The CDR3 is 16 amino acids. CDR3 coding DNA: TGCGCCAGCAGCTTGGCGCGAATTACTAGCACAGATACGCAGTATTTT. It codes for CASSLARITSTDTQYF.

This rearrangement joins TRBV6-5 to TRBJ2-6, with unresolved D. The V gene lost 6 bases and the J gene lost 2 bases, with 8 bases spanning the gap. Germline assignment: CDR1 MNHEY and CDR2 SVGAGI. The CDR3 is made up of 14 amino acids. This chain's CDR3 is CASSTLAGANVLTF. CDR3 DNA sequence: TGTGCCAGCAGCACCCTTGCTGGGGCCAACGTCCTGACTTTC.

In this sample, this clonotype turned up many times. The rearrangement links TRBV20-1 to TRBJ2-2, with no clear D. The germline V gene has CDR1 DFQATT and CDR2 SNEGSKA (reference sequence). The CDR3 runs to 16 residues. Trimming took off 0 bases at V and 2 bases at J, with 13 bases between the two ends. CDR3 DNA sequence: TGCAGTGCTAGAGATCGTAAGGCTGCAAACACCGGGGAGCTGTTTTTT. It specifies CSARDRKAANTGELFF.

This clonotype was recorded at least ten times. The chain joins TRBV5-1 to TRBJ2-1, with 10 bases lining up with TRBD1. Germline-derived CDR1 and CDR2 are SGHRS and YFSETQ. This CDR3 is 16 amino acids long. The junction had 16 bases not matched to a gene; V was cut back by 4 bases and J by 12 bases. CDR3 sequence: CASSTFRDRGSSVQFF. In DNA form, the CDR3 reads TGCGCCAGCAGCACTTTCCGGGACAGGGGTTCAAGTGTGCAGTTCTTC.

This clonotype appeared many times. The rearrangement links TRBV20-1 to TRBJ2-5; 11 bases are a match to TRBD1. This CDR3 is 14 amino acids long. Trimming cost V 4 bases and J 1 base; bases outside gene matches: 2. Germline-derived CDR1 and CDR2 are DFQATT and SNEGSKA (reference sequence). CDR3 sequence: CSATGTGGQETQYF. The CDR3 DNA sequence: TGCAGTGCTACCGGGACAGGGGGCCAAGAGACCCAGTACTTC.

There are many counts of this clonotype. The genes are TRBV6-1 and TRBJ2-3; D not certain. The CDR3 runs to 14 residues. CDR1 is MNHNS and CDR2 is SASEGT in the germline V gene. The V end lost 2 bases, the J end lost 0 bases, and 6 bases lay between the germline ends. The CDR3 spells CASSESASTDTQYF. CDR3 nucleotides: TGTGCCAGCAGTGAATCGGCTAGCACAGATACGCAGTATTTT.

In its sample, this clonotype was seen many times. The chain uses TRBV20-1 and TRBJ2-1; D remains ambiguous. Per germline, CDR1 DFQATT and CDR2 SNEGSKA (reference sequence). CDR3 size: 15 residues. V was clipped by 1 base and J by 4 bases, with 14 bases between them. The CDR3 nucleotides read TGCAGTGCTAGAGGGAAGTGGCAGCGATACAATGAGCAGTTCTTC. Residues: CSARGKWQRYNEQFF.

The CDR3 protein is CASSSTVNTGELFF. The CDR3, as DNA: TGTGCCAGCAGTAGTACAGTGAACACCGGGGAGCTGTTTTTT. The genes are TRBV27 and TRBJ2-2; no clear D gene. The CDR3 runs 14 residues. With 5 bases removed from V and 1 base from J, the gap between germline ends came to 8 bases. Looked up from germline, CDR1 is MNHEY and CDR2 is SMNVEV (reference sequence).